The 22 T cell receptor beta chains reported below all come from one sample, sequenced in a study of glioma-infiltrating T cells after dendritic cell vaccination. Clones were read by immunoSEQ multiplex PCR, and TCRdb kept only the in-frame ones, dropping some. Of over 80,000 clones listed, roughly four fifths are singletons. Time point described: after dendritic cell vaccination, including at tumor progression/relapse. The sample here was blood, taken after dendritic cell vaccination. The receptors shown here come from a human donor with glioblastoma.

The chain joins TRBV6-4 to TRBJ1-2; no firm D call. In germline, CDR1 is MRHNA, CDR2 SNTAGT. V lost 3 bases and J 8 bases, leaving 19 bases between the germline ends. The CDR3 consists of 15 residues. For the CDR3, the DNA is TGTGCCAGCAGTGAGGATATACATCTTCAGCGGGGCTACACCTTC. Its protein is CASSEDIHLQRGYTF.

The CDR3 region has the DNA TGTGCCAGCAGCCCTTCTTTTCGGAGGTCCGAGGCGGCAACTAGCACAGATACGCAGTATTTT. It is translated as CASSPSFRRSEAATSTDTQYF. The chain is built from TRBV4-2 and TRBJ2-3; D may be TRBD2 (5 bases). The V end lost 4 bases, the J end lost 0 bases, and 29 bases lay between the germline ends. CDR3 length: 21 amino acids. Germline V lookup: CDR1 LGHNA, CDR2 YNFKEQ.

V is TRBV29-1 and J is TRBJ2-3; TRBD2 might be the D (5 bases). This CDR3 has 14 residues. Per the germline V gene, CDR1 is SQVTM and CDR2 is ANQGSEA. Between the trimmed V and J ends, which lost 5 bases and 2 bases, there was a span of 14 bases. The CDR3 loop reads CSVSSGELTDTQYF. The CDR3 DNA reads as TGCAGCGTTTCATCCGGGGAGCTCACAGATACGCAGTATTTT.

The CDR3 loop reads CASSQVAGVYEQYV. As DNA, the CDR3 is TGTGCCAGCAGCCAAGTAGCGGGAGTCTACGAGCAGTACGTC. This chain joins TRBV14 and TRBJ2-7, with 9 bases that match TRBD2. The germline V gene encodes CDR1 SGHDN and CDR2 FVKESK. The J segment lost 3 bases and the V segment lost 1 base, leaving 1 base of the junction unmatched. This CDR3 is built from 14 residues.

The gene calls are TRBV7-9 and TRBJ1-1; D gene unclear. Trimming cost V 5 bases and J 1 base, with 14 bases left between them. Germline CDR1 and CDR2: SEHNR and FQNEAQ (reference sequence). The CDR3 runs 15 residues. The CDR3 protein is CASSPGDGGNTEAFF. The DNA for the CDR3 is TGTGCCAGCAGCCCCGGGGATGGAGGGAACACTGAAGCTTTCTTT.

V gene TRBV5-1 combines with J gene TRBJ2-1; TRBD1 aligns across 8 bases. V trimming: 6 bases; J trimming: 9 bases; junction bases outside the gene matches: 8. Germline V gene data show CDR1 as SGHRS and CDR2 as YFSETQ. The CDR3 totals 13 residues. Here the CDR3 DNA reads TGCGCCAGCAACGGACAGGGATGGGGTGAGCAGTTCTTC. This sequence encodes CASNGQGWGEQFF.

The gene calls are TRBV5-1 and TRBJ1-3; the match to TRBD1 covers 8 bases. Trimming cost V 5 bases and J 0 bases; bases outside gene matches: 7. Germline-derived CDR1 and CDR2 are SGHRS and YFSETQ. This CDR3 contains 16 residues. The DNA for the CDR3 is TGCGCCAGCAGTATTGGGGGGACAGGCTCTGGAAACACCATATATTTT. Its translation is CASSIGGTGSGNTIYF.

For the CDR3, the DNA is TGTGCCAGCAGTGCACTTAGCGGGAGCCCCTACGAGCAGTACGTC. This gives the protein CASSALSGSPYEQYV. The gene calls are TRBV6-1 and TRBJ2-7, with 9 bases lining up with TRBD2. The CDR3 has 15 amino acids. V was pared by 4 bases and J by 2 bases, with 6 bases of the junction left unmatched. Germline-derived CDR1 and CDR2 are MNHNS and SASEGT.

The CDR3 region has the DNA TGTGCCAGTAGTATAGCGGGACAGGGCGCCCAGCCCCAGCATTTT. This translates into CASSIAGQGAQPQHF. The chain has TRBV19 and TRBJ1-5; 9 bases map to TRBD1. J was trimmed by 7 bases and V by 1 base; bases with no gene match: 5. Germline CDR1 and CDR2: LNHDA and SQIVND (reference sequence). The CDR3 is 15 residues long.

The J gene is TRBJ1-6, the V gene TRBV10-3; D possibly corresponds to TRBD1 (5 bases). The V end was cut by 11 bases, the J end by 6 bases, with 11 bases between. Per the germline V gene, CDR1 is ENHRY and CDR2 is SYGVKD. The CDR3 runs to 12 residues. The CDR3, as DNA: TGTGCCGCGCAAGGGGCTAATTCACCCCTCCACTTT. It is translated as CAAQGANSPLHF.

V and J are TRBV30 and TRBJ1-3, with 8 bases identical to TRBD1. The CDR3 extends over 14 amino acids. Germline V gene sequence: CDR1 GTSNPN, CDR2 SVGIG (reference sequence). V shed 1 base, J shed 9 bases, and the junction held 8 bases outside the gene matches. Here the CDR3 reads CAWSGTGRVGTIYF. Here the CDR3 DNA reads TGTGCCTGGAGTGGGACAGGGCGGGTGGGCACCATATATTTT.

This chain uses TRBV7-9 with TRBJ2-7; the D is unclear. CDR3 length: 17 residues. Trimming took 2 bases from V and 0 from J, leaving 17 bases between them. Germline-derived CDR1 and CDR2 are SEHNR and FQNEAQ (reference sequence). The CDR3 region has the DNA TGTGCCAGCAGCTTATCTGTAAGACTTCCTCCCTCCTACGAGCAGTACGTC. It translates to CASSLSVRLPPSYEQYV.

The CDR3 nucleotides read TGTGCCAGCAGCTTAGCGCCTATGGGGGGCTCTGGAAACACCATATATTTT. The encoded protein is CASSLAPMGGSGNTIYF. The chain joins TRBV7-2 to TRBJ1-3; a weak D match, TRBD1 (5 bases). Germline CDR1 is SGHTA and CDR2 is FQGNSA. This CDR3 has 17 residues. V dropped 0 bases and J dropped 0 bases, with 12 bases sitting between them.

The V gene is TRBV7-6, the J gene TRBJ2-2; D is unclear. V lost 4 bases to trimming and J lost 1 base, with 10 bases between them. Germline V CDR1 and CDR2: SGHVS, FNYEAQ. This CDR3 has 15 amino acids. The CDR3 here is CASSSQTVNTGELFF. CDR3 nucleotides: TGTGCCAGCAGCTCCCAAACGGTGAACACCGGGGAGCTGTTTTTT.

The chain links TRBV10-1 to TRBJ2-2; 7 bases map to TRBD1. Germline V gene data show CDR1 as WNHNN and CDR2 as SYGVQD (reference sequence). The CDR3 is 16 amino acids. J was trimmed by 3 bases and V by 2 bases; bases with no gene match: 6. CDR3 nucleotides: TGCGCCAGCAGTGAGCGACAGGGCAGATACACCGGGGAGCTGTTTTTT. Protein: CASSERQGRYTGELFF.

The CDR3: CSVEPREGRGTDTQYF. Written as DNA, the CDR3 is TGCAGCGTTGAACCCAGGGAGGGCCGGGGCACAGATACGCAGTATTTT. The rearrangement joins TRBV29-1 to TRBJ2-3; 7 bases fit TRBD2. V shed 2 bases and J 1 base; nucleotides not matched to a gene: 9. CDR3 length: 16 amino acids. Germline CDR1 SQVTM, CDR2 ANQGSEA.

In regard to this clone: The same CDR3 is also encoded by other DNA sequences in this sample. The genes are TRBV7-9 and TRBJ2-7, with 10 bases fitting TRBD1. The ends lost 5 bases at V and 4 bases at J; junction bases unmatched: 2. The CDR3 totals 13 residues. Germline-derived CDR1 and CDR2 are SEHNR and FQNEAQ (reference sequence). Here the CDR3 reads CASSRDRGYEQYV. CDR3 coding DNA: TGTGCCAGCAGCCGGGACAGGGGTTACGAGCAGTACGTC.

In DNA form, the CDR3 reads TGTGCCAGCAGTGAAGCGCTATACGGGAGGGGGGAGACCCAGTACTTC. This encodes CASSEALYGRGETQYF. V gene TRBV6-1 combines with J gene TRBJ2-5; 8 bases are shared with TRBD2. CDR1 MNHNS and CDR2 SASEGT come from the germline V gene. The CDR3 consists of 16 residues. V trimming: 0 bases; J trimming: 5 bases; junction bases outside the gene matches: 8.

The CDR3 bases are TGTGCCAGCAGCCCCGGGAGGGAGAGAGCTTTCTTT. This sequence encodes CASSPGRERAFF. J is TRBJ1-1 and V is TRBV7-9; D remains unclear. V was shortened by 5 bases and J by 10 bases, with 14 bases between the two germline ends. From germline, CDR1 is SEHNR and CDR2 FQNEAQ (reference sequence). This CDR3 comprises 12 residues.

The chain has TRBV5-1 and TRBJ1-2; 7 bases are a match to TRBD1. The CDR3 covers 14 residues. Losses at the gene ends were 0 bases for V and 6 bases for J; bases not matched to a gene: 5. Germline CDR1 SGHRS, CDR2 YFSETQ. CDR3 in DNA: TGCGCCAGCAGCTTGGAGCCAGGGGGTGATGGCTACACCTTC. It is translated as CASSLEPGGDGYTF. Drawing the rest from reference TRBV5-1 and TRBJ1-2, the complete variable domain is KAGVTQTPRYLIKTRGQQVTLSCSPISGHRSVSWYQQTPGQGLQFLFEYFSETQRNKGNFPGRFSGRQFSNSRSEMNVSTLELGDSALYLCASSLEPGGDGYTFGSGTRLTVV.

This chain joins TRBV5-4 and TRBJ1-2; D is undetermined. The germline V and J ends were trimmed by 0 bases and 4 bases, with 7 bases remaining between them. The CDR3 contains 13 residues. The germline V gene encodes CDR1 SGHNT and CDR2 YYREEE (reference sequence). CDR3 residues: CASSLDPSYGYTF. CDR3 nucleotide sequence: TGTGCCAGCAGCTTGGACCCGAGCTATGGCTACACCTTC.

The gene calls are TRBV19 and TRBJ1-6; D uncertain. This CDR3 has 14 residues. The V gene lost 6 bases and the J gene lost 0 bases, with 6 bases spanning the gap. CDR1 LNHDA and CDR2 SQIVND come from the germline V gene (reference sequence). The CDR3 coding sequence is TGTGCCAGTAGGGCCAACTCCTATAATTCACCCCTCCACTTT. This sequence encodes CASRANSYNSPLHF.